The sequence of this TCR beta chain was determined in a study of beta chain features in type 1 diabetes. Every bit of the isolated RNA underwent reverse transcription, so sequencing read expressed TCRB transcripts. Here immunoSEQ multiplex PCR was the method, and the copy in TCRdb shows in-frame clones only, minus some. The sample records about 930,000 clones, about 17% being singletons. The germline gives CDR1 SEHNR, CDR2 FQNEAQ (reference sequence). V lost 5 bases and J lost 7, with 17 bases in between. The CDR3 has 15 residues. Overall study findings and caveats: Whether HLA type affects TCRB rearrangement stayed undetermined in the present work. In every one of the four CD4+ subsets, TCRB CDR3s were moderately but significantly shorter in Type 1 diabetes patients.

To note about this clone: Its antigen is unidentified.

Sorting that relied on CD45RO/CCR7/CD25/CD127/CD95/CD27 yielded CD4+ naive, central memory, regulatory and stem cell-like memory cells. Each sorted population was over 95% pure. Material for sequencing was naive CD4+ T cells from blood. The TCR comes from a woman aged 18 to 35 in good health. The genes are TRBV7-9 and TRBJ1-4; D is unclear. CDR3 in DNA: TGTGCCAGCAGCCCGCTACGGCGGGGTATTGAAAAACTGTTTTTT. Its protein product is CASSPLRRGIEKLFF. Looking up the rest from reference TRBV7-9 and TRBJ1-4 gives the full variable domain: DTGVSQNPRHKITKRGQNVTFRCDPISEHNRLYWYRQTLGQGPEFLTYFQNEAQLEKSRLLSDRFSAERPKGSFSTLEIQRTEQGDSAMYLCASSPLRRGIEKLFFGSGTQLSVL.